A single sample is the source of the 9 T cell receptor beta chains below, sequenced in a study of Graves' ophthalmopathy and Graves' hyperthyroidism. The TCR beta CDR3 regions underwent amplification from RNA transcripts. A first-round RT-PCR used HTBI primers, followed by a second-round multiplex PCR. TCRdb passed the multiplex PCR reads through MiXCR, listing each CDR3 protein once. This repertoire shows a few hundred thousand distinct CDR3 sequences, just under 40% found once; its top ten account for 3.5% to 4.5%. Sequenced input: peripheral blood or thyroid tissue (not recorded which). Receptor source: an adult man with Graves' hyperthyroidism.

Regarding this clonotype: Germline and junction disagree at one end, which may indicate a read error. This chain joins TRBV6-5 and TRBJ1-6; the D gene is possibly TRBD1 (5 bases). CDR3 length: 16 amino acids. From germline, CDR1 is MNHEY and CDR2 SVGAGI. This CDR3 is CASSESAGLISSSLHF. DNA for the CDR3: TGTGCCAGCAGTGAGAGCGCAGGGTTGATTAGTTCATCCCTCCACTTT.

This sequence joins TRBV5-4 and TRBJ2-1; 8 nucleotides agree with TRBD1. Germline lookup yields CDR1 SGHNT and CDR2 YYREEE (reference sequence). Trimming took 3 bases from V and 7 from J; bases not matched to a gene: 9. This CDR3 region has 15 residues. The CDR3 bases are TGTGCCAGCAGCTCTAGACGGACAGGGTGGAATGAGCAGTTCTTC. It encodes CASSSRRTGWNEQFF.

Note on this clonotype: This could be a read error, since a much larger clone is one nucleotide away. The chain links TRBV6-1 to TRBJ2-7, with 7 bases fitting TRBD1. The CDR3 has 13 amino acids. CDR1 and CDR2 (germline): MNHNS, SASEGT. J was trimmed by 5 bases and V by 5 bases; bases with no gene match: 6. The CDR3 sequence: CASSFRGQDEQYF. In DNA form, the CDR3 reads TGTGCCAGCAGTTTCCGCGGACAGGACGAGCAGTACTTC.

The rearrangement uses TRBV24-1 and TRBJ1-1, with D possibly being TRBD1 (6 bases). From germline, CDR1 is KGHDR and CDR2 SFDVKD. CDR3 size: 14 residues. The ends were cut back, 0 bases at V and 5 bases at J, with 9 bases in the middle. DNA for the CDR3: TGTGCCACCAGTGATTTGCAAGGGGGGACTGAAGCTTTCTTT. Translating it yields CATSDLQGGTEAFF.

The chain joins TRBV12-3 or TRBV12-4 to TRBJ1-2; the D gene is possibly TRBD1 (5 bases). The CDR3 extends over 14 amino acids. Trimming removed 4 bases from V and 2 bases from J, with 11 bases in between. The CDR3: CASSSQGANYGYTF. The CDR3 DNA is TGTGCCAGCAGTTCCCAGGGCGCCAACTATGGCTACACCTTC.

CDR3 sequence: CASSFRILGQGPTYGYTF. The CDR3 DNA reads as TGTGCCAGCAGCTTTCGGATTCTGGGACAGGGTCCTACCTATGGCTACACCTTC. V usage is TRBV11-2 and J usage is TRBJ1-2, with TRBD1 matching over 9 bases. Looked up from germline, CDR1 is SGHAT and CDR2 is FQNNGV. With 3 bases clipped from V and 4 bases from J, the junction kept 15 bases outside the gene matches. The CDR3 is 18 residues long.

This chain connects TRBV12-3 or TRBV12-4 to TRBJ1-4; 8 positions agree with TRBD1. CDR3 length equals 16 residues. J lost 3 bases, V lost 5 bases, and 8 bases had no gene match. This CDR3 reads CASSTGQGRANEKLFF. The CDR3 nucleotides read TGTGCCAGCAGTACCGGACAGGGTAGGGCTAATGAAAAACTGTTTTTT.

This sequence joins TRBV6-5 and TRBJ1-4; 9 bases agree with TRBD1. Germline assignment: CDR1 MNHEY and CDR2 SVGAGI. The V and J ends lost 8 bases and 6 bases, in that order; junction bases with no gene match: 19. This CDR3 is built from 18 residues. CDR3 sequence: CASHRRTGARVKDEKLFF. The CDR3 coding sequence is TGTGCCAGCCACCGAAGGACAGGGGCGCGAGTAAAGGATGAAAAACTGTTTTTT.

This clonotype was observed many times. This sequence joins TRBV19 and TRBJ2-7, with TRBD2 matching 7 bases. Trimming took 1 base from V and 3 from J; bases not matched to a gene: 9. The CDR3 covers 16 residues. Germline V gene sequence: CDR1 LNHDA, CDR2 SQIVND (reference sequence). CDR3 sequence: CASSIGAGEGVYEQYF. DNA for the CDR3: TGTGCCAGTAGTATAGGTGCGGGAGAGGGCGTCTACGAGCAGTACTTC.